The 5 T cell receptor beta chains below were found in one sample sequenced in a study of spatial heterogeneity in lung cancer. Broader study findings: Tumor mutation counts were tracked by expanded intratumoral alpha and beta TCR counts.

Their target antigens are unknown. Documented time point: sample taken at primary tumor resection. TCRdb re-called the 5' RACE reads with MiXCR, one entry per CDR3 protein. This table holds 4,000 or so distinct CDR3 sequences, about 9% found once. Sample: lung tumor tissue, taken at surgery. These receptors were obtained from a male donor with early-stage non-small cell lung cancer.

Concerning this clonotype itself: Because this beta chain is a stray read in a library intended to capture alpha chains, its abundance should not be given much weight. V is TRBV12-5 and J is TRBJ1-1, with no clear D. Per germline, CDR1 LGHNT and CDR2 FRNRAP. This CDR3 comprises 14 residues. V dropped 3 bases and J dropped 1 base, with 9 bases sitting between them. This CDR3 reads CASGLTTQNTEAFF. DNA for the CDR3: TGTGCTAGTGGTTTAACCACTCAGAACACTGAAGCTTTCTTT.

This clonotype was seen only a few times. Because the library targeted alpha chains, this beta chain is an off-target read whose size means little. J is TRBJ2-1 and V is TRBV6-5, with 9 bases identical to TRBD2. The ends lost 2 bases at V and 0 bases at J; junction bases unmatched: 5. Germline values: CDR1 MNHEY, CDR2 SVGAGI. This CDR3 contains 17 residues. The CDR3 bases are TGTGCCAGCAGTTACAGTTTACTAGCGGGCTCCTACAATGAGCAGTTCTTC. Translated: CASSYSLLAGSYNEQFF.

The table lists this clonotype with many counts. The size of this beta chain means little, since it is a stray read in a library made for alpha chains. The V call is TRBV20-1, the J call TRBJ2-2; no definite D call. Trimming stripped 2 bases from V and 7 bases from J, with 8 bases between. Per germline, CDR1 DFQATT and CDR2 SNEGSKA (reference sequence). The CDR3 contains 12 residues. This chain's CDR3 is CSARHPGGELFF. As DNA, the CDR3 is TGCAGTGCTAGACACCCGGGCGGGGAGCTGTTTTTT.

Only a few counts were recorded for this clonotype. This beta chain was picked up by a library intended for alpha chains and is off target, so its count carries little meaning. The rearrangement joins TRBV3-1 to TRBJ2-7; D gene uncertain. The CDR3 length is 12 residues. The V gene's germline CDR1 is LGHDT and CDR2 YNNKEL (reference sequence). Trimming pared 1 base from V and 6 bases from J, leaving 7 bases between. CDR3 sequence: CASSQAESEQYF. The CDR3 region has the DNA TGTGCCAGCAGCCAAGCTGAGTCCGAGCAGTACTTC.

The table lists this clonotype with many counts. Little can be read into the size of this beta chain, an off-target read in a library designed for alpha chains. The V and J genes are TRBV7-3 and TRBJ2-1, with 11 bases aligning to TRBD2. The CDR3 is 17 residues long. J gave up 0 bases and V 3 bases, and 4 bases lay outside the gene matches. Germline loops: CDR1 SGHTA, CDR2 FQGTGA. For the CDR3, the DNA is TGTGCCAGCAGCTTCCTAGCGGGGGGATCCTCCTACAATGAGCAGTTCTTC. Residues: CASSFLAGGSSYNEQFF.